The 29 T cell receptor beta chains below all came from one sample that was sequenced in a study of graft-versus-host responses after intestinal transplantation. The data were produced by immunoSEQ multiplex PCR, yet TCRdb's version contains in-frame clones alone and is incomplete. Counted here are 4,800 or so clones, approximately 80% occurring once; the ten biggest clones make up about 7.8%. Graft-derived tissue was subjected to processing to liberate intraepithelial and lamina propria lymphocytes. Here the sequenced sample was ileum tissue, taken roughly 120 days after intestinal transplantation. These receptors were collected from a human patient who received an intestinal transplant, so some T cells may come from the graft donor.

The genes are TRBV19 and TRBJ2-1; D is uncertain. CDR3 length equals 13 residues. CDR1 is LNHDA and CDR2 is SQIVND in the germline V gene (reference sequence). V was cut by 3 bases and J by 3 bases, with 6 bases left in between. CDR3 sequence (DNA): TGTGCCAGTAGTATCCTGGGCTACAATGAGCAGTTCTTC. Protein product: CASSILGYNEQFF.

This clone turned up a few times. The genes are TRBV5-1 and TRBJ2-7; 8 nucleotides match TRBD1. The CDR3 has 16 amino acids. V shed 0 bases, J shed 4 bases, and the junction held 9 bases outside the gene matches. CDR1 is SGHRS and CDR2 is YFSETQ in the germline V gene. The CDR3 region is CASSLGSAGGGYEQYF. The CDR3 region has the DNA TGCGCCAGCAGCTTGGGCTCTGCAGGGGGCGGGTACGAGCAGTACTTC.

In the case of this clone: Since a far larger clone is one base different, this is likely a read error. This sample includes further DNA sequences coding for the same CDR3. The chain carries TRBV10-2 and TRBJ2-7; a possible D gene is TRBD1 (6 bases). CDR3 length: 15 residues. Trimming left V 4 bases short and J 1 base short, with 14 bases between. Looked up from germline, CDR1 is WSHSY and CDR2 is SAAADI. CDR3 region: CASSVDRWGSYEQYF. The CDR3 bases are TGCGCCAGCAGTGTAGACAGGTGGGGGTCCTACGAGCAGTACTTC.

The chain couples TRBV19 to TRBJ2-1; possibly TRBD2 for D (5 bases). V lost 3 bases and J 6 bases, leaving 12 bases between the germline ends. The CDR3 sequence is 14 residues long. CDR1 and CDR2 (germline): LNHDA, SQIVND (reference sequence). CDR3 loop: CASSIVGVPNEQFF. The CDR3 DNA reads TGTGCCAGTAGTATTGTGGGAGTTCCCAATGAGCAGTTCTTC.

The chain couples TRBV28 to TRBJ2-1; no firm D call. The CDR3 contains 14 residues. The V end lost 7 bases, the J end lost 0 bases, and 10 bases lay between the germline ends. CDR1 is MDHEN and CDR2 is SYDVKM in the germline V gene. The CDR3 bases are TGTGCCAGCAAGGTCTACAGCTCCTACAATGAGCAGTTCTTC. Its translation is CASKVYSSYNEQFF.

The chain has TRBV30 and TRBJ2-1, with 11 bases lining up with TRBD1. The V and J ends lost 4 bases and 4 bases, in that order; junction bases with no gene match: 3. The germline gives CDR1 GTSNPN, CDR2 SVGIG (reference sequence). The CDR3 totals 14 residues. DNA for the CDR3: TGTGCCTGGATGGACAGGGGGCTTTACAATGAGCAGTTCTTC. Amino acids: CAWMDRGLYNEQFF.

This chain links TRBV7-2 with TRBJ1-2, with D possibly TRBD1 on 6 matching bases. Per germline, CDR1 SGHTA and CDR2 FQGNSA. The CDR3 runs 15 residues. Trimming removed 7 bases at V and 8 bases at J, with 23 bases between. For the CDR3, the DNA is TGTGCCAGCACCAACAGAGGTCAGGGGCCGGGAGGCTACACCTTC. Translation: CASTNRGQGPGGYTF.

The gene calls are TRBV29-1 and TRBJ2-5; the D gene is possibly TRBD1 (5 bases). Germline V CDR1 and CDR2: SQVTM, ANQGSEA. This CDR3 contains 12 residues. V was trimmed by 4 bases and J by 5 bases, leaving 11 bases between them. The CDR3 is CSVGGKGETQYF. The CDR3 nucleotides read TGCAGCGTTGGGGGAAAGGGGGAGACCCAGTACTTC.

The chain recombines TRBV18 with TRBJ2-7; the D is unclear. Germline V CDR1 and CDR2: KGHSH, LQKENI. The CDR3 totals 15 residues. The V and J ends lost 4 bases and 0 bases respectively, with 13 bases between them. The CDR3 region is CASSLHRGRSYEQYF. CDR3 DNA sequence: TGTGCCAGCTCACTCCACCGTGGCCGCTCCTACGAGCAGTACTTC. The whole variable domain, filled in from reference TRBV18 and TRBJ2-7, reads NAGVMQNPRHLVRRRGQEARLRCSPMKGHSHVYWYRQLPEEGLKFMVYLQKENIIDESGMPKERFSAEFPKEGPSILRIQQVVRGDSAAYFCASSLHRGRSYEQYFGPGTRLTVT.

The CDR3 DNA is TGTGCCAGCAGTACCTCTCCGGGACAGGGGACAGATACGCAGTATTTT. The encoded protein is CASSTSPGQGTDTQYF. V usage is TRBV6-4 and J usage is TRBJ2-3; TRBD1 matches 10 bases. This CDR3 contains 16 residues. V lost 5 bases to trimming and J lost 3 bases; unmatched junction nucleotides: 8. Germline CDR1 MRHNA, CDR2 SNTAGT.

CDR3 loop: CASSSSSTSGFYNEQFF. The CDR3 nucleotides read TGTGCCAGTAGTAGCTCATCGACTAGCGGGTTTTACAATGAGCAGTTCTTC. The chain employs TRBV19 and TRBJ2-1; 10 positions agree with TRBD2. The CDR3 runs to 17 residues. Trimming removed 4 bases from V and 4 bases from J; junction bases left unmatched: 10. Germline assignment: CDR1 LNHDA and CDR2 SQIVND (reference sequence). Supplemented by reference TRBV19 and TRBJ2-1, the full variable domain reads DGGITQSPKYLFRKEGQNVTLSCEQNLNHDAMYWYRQDPGQGLRLIYYSQIVNDFQKGDIAEGYSVSREKKESFPLTVTSAQKNPTAFYLCASSSSSTSGFYNEQFFGPGTRLTVL.

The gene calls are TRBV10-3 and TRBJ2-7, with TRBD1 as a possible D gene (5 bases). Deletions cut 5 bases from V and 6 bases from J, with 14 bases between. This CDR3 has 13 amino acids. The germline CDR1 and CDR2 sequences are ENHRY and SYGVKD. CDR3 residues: CAISSPQVFEQYF. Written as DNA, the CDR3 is TGTGCCATCAGTTCACCACAGGTATTCGAGCAGTACTTC.

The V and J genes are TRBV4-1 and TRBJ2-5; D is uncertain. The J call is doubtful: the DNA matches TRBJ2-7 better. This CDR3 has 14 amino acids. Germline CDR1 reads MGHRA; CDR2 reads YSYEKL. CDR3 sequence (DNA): TGCGCCAGCAGCCAACCCGCCAGAACCTACGAGCAGTACTTC. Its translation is CASSQPARTYEQYF.

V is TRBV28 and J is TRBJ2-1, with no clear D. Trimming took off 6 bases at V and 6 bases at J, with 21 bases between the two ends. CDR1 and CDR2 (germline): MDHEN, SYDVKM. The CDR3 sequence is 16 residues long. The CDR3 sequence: CASSSYLIRASNEQFF. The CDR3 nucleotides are TGTGCCAGCAGCTCATACCTCATACGGGCTTCCAATGAGCAGTTCTTC.

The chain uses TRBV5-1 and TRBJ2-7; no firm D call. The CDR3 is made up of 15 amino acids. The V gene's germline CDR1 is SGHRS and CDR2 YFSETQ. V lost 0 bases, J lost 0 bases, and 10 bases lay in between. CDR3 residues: CASSLGRLSSYEQYF. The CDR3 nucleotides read TGCGCCAGCAGCTTGGGTCGGTTGAGCTCCTACGAGCAGTACTTC. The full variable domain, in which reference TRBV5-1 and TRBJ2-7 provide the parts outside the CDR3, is KAGVTQTPRYLIKTRGQQVTLSCSPISGHRSVSWYQQTPGQGLQFLFEYFSETQRNKGNFPGRFSGRQFSNSRSEMNVSTLELGDSALYLCASSLGRLSSYEQYFGPGTRLTVT.

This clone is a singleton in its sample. CDR3 DNA: TGTGCCAGCTCACCATTAGTCCAGGGGAACATGAACACTGAAGCTTTCTTT. Residues: CASSPLVQGNMNTEAFF. The chain has TRBV18 and TRBJ1-1, with D possibly TRBD1 on 6 matching bases. Germline V gene sequence: CDR1 KGHSH, CDR2 LQKENI. The CDR3 length is 17 residues. Trimming cost V 2 bases and J 0 bases, with 16 bases left between them.

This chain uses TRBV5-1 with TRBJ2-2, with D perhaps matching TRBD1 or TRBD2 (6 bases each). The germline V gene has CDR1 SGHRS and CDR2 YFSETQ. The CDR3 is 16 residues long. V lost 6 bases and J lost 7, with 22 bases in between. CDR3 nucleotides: TGCGCCAGCACCACACCGCAGGACGGGGGCAACGGGGAGCTGTTTTTT. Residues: CASTTPQDGGNGELFF.

The CDR3 loop is CASSESLGGDEQYF. In DNA, the CDR3 is TGTGCCAGCAGTGAAAGTCTGGGGGGAGACGAGCAGTACTTC. The chain has TRBV25-1 and TRBJ2-7, with D perhaps matching TRBD2 (6 bases). The V gene lost 2 bases and the J gene lost 5 bases, with 13 bases spanning the gap. This CDR3 has 14 amino acids. Germline lookup yields CDR1 MGHDK and CDR2 SYGVNS.

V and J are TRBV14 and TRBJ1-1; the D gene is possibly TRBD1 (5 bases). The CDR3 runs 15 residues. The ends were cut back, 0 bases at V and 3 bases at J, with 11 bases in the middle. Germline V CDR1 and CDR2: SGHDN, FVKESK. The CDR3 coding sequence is TGTGCCAGCAGCCAAGAAGGGTGGGGGGACACTGAAGCTTTCTTT. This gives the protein CASSQEGWGDTEAFF.

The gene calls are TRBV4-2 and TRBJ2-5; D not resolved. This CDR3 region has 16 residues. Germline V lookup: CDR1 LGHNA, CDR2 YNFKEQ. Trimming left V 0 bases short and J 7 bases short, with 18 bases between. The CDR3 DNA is TGTGCCAGCAGCCAAGATCTGGTACACGCGGTTGGGACCCAGTACTTC. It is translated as CASSQDLVHAVGTQYF.

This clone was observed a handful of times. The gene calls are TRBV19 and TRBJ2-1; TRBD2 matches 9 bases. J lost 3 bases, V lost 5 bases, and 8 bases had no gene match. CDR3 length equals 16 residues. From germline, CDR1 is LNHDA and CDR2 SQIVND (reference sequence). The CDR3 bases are TGTGCCAGTAGTGATGTTAGGACTAGCGTCTACAATGAGCAGTTCTTC. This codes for CASSDVRTSVYNEQFF.

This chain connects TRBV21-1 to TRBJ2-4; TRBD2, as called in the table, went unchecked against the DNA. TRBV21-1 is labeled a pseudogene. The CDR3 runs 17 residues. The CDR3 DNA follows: TGTGCCAGCAGTAAGGCGCTAGCTACAGCAAGAAAAAACATTCAGTACTTC. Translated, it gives CASSKALATARKNIQYF.

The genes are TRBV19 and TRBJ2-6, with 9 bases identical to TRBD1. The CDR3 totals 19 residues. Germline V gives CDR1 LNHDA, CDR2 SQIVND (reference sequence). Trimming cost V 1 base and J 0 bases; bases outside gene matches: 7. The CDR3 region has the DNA TGTGCCAGTAGTATAGTACAGGGGGCTCACCTCTCTGGGGCCAACGTCCTGACTTTC. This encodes CASSIVQGAHLSGANVLTF.

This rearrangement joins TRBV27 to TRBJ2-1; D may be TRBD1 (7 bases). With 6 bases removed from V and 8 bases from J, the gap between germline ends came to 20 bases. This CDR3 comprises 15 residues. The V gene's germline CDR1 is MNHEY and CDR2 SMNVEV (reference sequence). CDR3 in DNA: TGTGCCAGCAGACCTTGGGCAGGGGGGACCTATGAGCAGTTCTTC. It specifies CASRPWAGGTYEQFF.

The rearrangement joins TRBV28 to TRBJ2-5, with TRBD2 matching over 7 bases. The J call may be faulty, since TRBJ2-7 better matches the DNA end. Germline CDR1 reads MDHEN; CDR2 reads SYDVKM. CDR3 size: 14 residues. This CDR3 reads CASSLRLAWVEQYF. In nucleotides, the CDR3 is TGTGCCAGCAGTCTAAGACTAGCTTGGGTCGAGCAGTACTTC.

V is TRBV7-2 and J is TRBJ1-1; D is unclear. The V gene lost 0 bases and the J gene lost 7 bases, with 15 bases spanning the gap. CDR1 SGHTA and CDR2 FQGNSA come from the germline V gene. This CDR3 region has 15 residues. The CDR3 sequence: CASSLAAATRNEAFF. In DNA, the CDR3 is TGTGCCAGCAGCTTAGCAGCAGCCACGAGGAATGAAGCTTTCTTT.

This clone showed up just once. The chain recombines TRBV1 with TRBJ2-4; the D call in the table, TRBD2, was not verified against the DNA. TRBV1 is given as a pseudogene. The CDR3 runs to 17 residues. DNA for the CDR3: TGCACCAGCAGCCATCCCATGCGGGAGGGGGGCAAAAACATTCAGTACTTC. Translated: CTSSHPMREGGKNIQYF.

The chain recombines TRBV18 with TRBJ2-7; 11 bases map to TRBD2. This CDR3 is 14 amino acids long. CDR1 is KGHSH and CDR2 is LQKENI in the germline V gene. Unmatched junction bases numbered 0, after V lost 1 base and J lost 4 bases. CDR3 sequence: CASSPLAGGYEQYF. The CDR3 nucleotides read TGTGCCAGCTCACCACTAGCGGGAGGGTACGAGCAGTACTTC.

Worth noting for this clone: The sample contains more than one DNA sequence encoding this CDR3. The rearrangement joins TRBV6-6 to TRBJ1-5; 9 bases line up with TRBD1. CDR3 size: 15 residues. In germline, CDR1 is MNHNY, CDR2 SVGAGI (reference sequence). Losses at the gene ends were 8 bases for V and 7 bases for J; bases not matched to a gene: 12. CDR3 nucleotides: TGTGCCAGCCGCAGACCGGGACAGGGAGGGCAGCCCCAGCATTTT. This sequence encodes CASRRPGQGGQPQHF.